The subject of this entry is one T cell receptor (beta chain). This clone was counted only a few times. It lacks a known antigen. No much larger clonotype is one base removed from it; base qualities were not supplied. The data derive from a study of beta chain features in type 1 diabetes (dated by TCRdb to between 2017 and 2018). About the investigation overall: Mean age, gender distribution, total cell number and subset yield did not differ between patients and healthy donors. A total of roughly 100 million sorted cells were examined across all samples, and a strong correlation was observed between cell number per subset and RNA yield. The study compared the TCRB repertoires of sorted circulating CD4+ T cell subsets in recently diagnosed type 1 diabetes patients with those in matched healthy donors. Whereas all 30 or so donors provided naive and central memory subsets, regulatory and stem cell-like memory subsets were isolated from just 8 patients and roughly eight healthy donors.

The High Capacity cDNA Reverse Transcription Kit was used to reverse transcribe all of the isolated RNA, meaning that expressed TCRB transcripts were what got sequenced. Deep immunoSEQ sequencing was applied to naive, central memory and regulatory T cell samples, giving an average of around 4 million total reads per sample. Sorted cells were lysed in RLT buffer, and RNA was extracted using DNase-treated RNeasy Micro or Mini kits according to cell number. To prevent cross-contamination, every cell subset was processed on its own, while patient and healthy donor samples were processed together. TCRB sequences were amplified from cDNA with the immunoSEQ multiplex PCR, producing 87-bp fragments spanning the CDR3 region. Amplicons were sequenced on the Illumina HiSeq platform. The source study handled its data this way. Synthetic template baselines were used to correct PCR bias computationally, reads within Hamming distance 2 were collapsed together, and singletons that could not be merged were discarded. Reads were aligned against IMGT so that V, D and J genes, CDR3 length and insertions or deletions at six rearrangement sites could be assigned. Clonotype counts were normalized to sorted cell number within each subset before computing true diversity and Gini coefficients with the tcR R package. The overlap coefficient, calculated on TCRB nucleotide sequences, was used to quantify repertoire sharing. Imported from immuneACCESS, the table was reduced by TCRdb to in-frame sequences with V and J called. These copies leave out some clones; in studies compared against another copy, an unresolved V gene accounts for under half, and the cause of the remainder is not known. That table is the source of V, J and clone size, and D and trimming were worked out from the DNA. Present in this sample are 310,000 or so clones, approximately 9.7% of which were seen just once. Roughly 0.99% of the sample is held by the ten biggest clonotypes.

Here is what the overall study found, with its caveats: The naive, central memory and regulatory TCRB repertoires appeared to resemble one another more closely among patients than among healthy donors. Because small numbers of individuals were included in the HLA sub-analyses, any influence of HLA type on TCRB rearrangement was left unresolved. A moderate but significant shortening of TCRB CDR3 length was observed in type 1 diabetes patients in all four CD4+ subsets. Shorter templates might be favored by PCR, yet because patient and control samples were amplified and corrected together, any such skew would affect both groups equally. Because cDNA was sequenced instead of genomic DNA, highly expressing activated cells could be over-represented, though the groups showed no difference in activation or CD3 levels. Patients with type 1 diabetes made fewer insertions and deleted more nucleotides at VDJ recombination sites, implying thymic rearrangement abnormalities.

A single peripheral blood draw of approximately 0.11 L on average was collected from each donor into heparinised tubes. A BD FACSAria II and a panel including CD45RO, CCR7, CD25, CD127, CD95 and CD27 were used to sort naive, central memory, regulatory and stem cell-like memory CD4+ T cells. All sorted populations exceeded 95% purity. PBMCs were isolated right away by Lymphoprep density gradient centrifugation and were stained directly, without culture. So that batch effects would be minimized, each experiment stained and sorted samples in pairs, pairing one healthy donor with one patient. V and J are truncated by 6 bases and 5 bases respectively, leaving an intervening sequence of 13 bases. CDR1 and CDR2 are drawn from the germline V gene: SNHLY, FYNNEI. The CDR3, from cysteine to phenylalanine, totals 13 residues. CDR3 DNA is the only sequence kept; it has 39 bases, read in frame from the first base.

The receptor comes from a man aged 25-45 years with type 1 diabetes. The material sequenced was central memory CD4+ T cells from blood. The sequence joins TRBV2 to TRBJ1-1; the D gene remains uncertain. The CDR3: CASSLSAGTEAFF. The nucleotides are TGTGCCAGCAGCTTATCGGCGGGTACTGAAGCTTTCTTT.